The 17 T cell receptor beta chains given below trace back to one sample, sequenced in a study of T-cell reconstitution after alpha-beta-depleted transplantation in children. Unique molecular identifiers were built into the TCRbeta library. From the PCR reads, TCRdb called clonotypes with MiXCR, one entry per CDR3 protein. The sample consists of around 450,000 distinct CDR3 sequences, roughly 44% of them appearing once. The sample was PBMCs, taken before TCRalphabeta/CD19-depleted stem cell transplant. Receptor source: a girl aged 2-9 years with aplastic anemia, due to receive a stem cell transplant.

The chain carries TRBV15 and TRBJ2-1; D gene uncertain. V shed 5 bases and J shed 6 bases, with 8 bases lying between them. In germline, CDR1 is LNHNV, CDR2 YYDKDF (reference sequence). The CDR3 loop spans 12 amino acids. The CDR3 loop is CATSDRLNEQFF. The DNA of the CDR3 is TGTGCCACCAGCGACCGGCTCAATGAGCAGTTCTTC.

The rearrangement joins TRBV20-1 to TRBJ2-1, with 10 bases aligning to TRBD2. This CDR3 spans 14 amino acids. With V trimmed by 6 bases and J by 4 bases, 6 bases remained unmatched. Germline lookup yields CDR1 DFQATT and CDR2 SNEGSKA (reference sequence). The CDR3 spells CSALAGEAYNEQFF. Written as DNA, the CDR3 is TGCAGTGCCCTAGCGGGAGAGGCATACAATGAGCAGTTCTTC.

The V and J genes are TRBV7-2 and TRBJ2-7; D unclear. The CDR3 covers 13 residues. Germline values: CDR1 SGHTA, CDR2 FQGNSA. V lost 6 bases and J 5 bases, leaving 14 bases between the germline ends. The CDR3 reads CASSELVLDEQYF. CDR3 DNA: TGTGCCAGCAGTGAGCTGGTTTTGGACGAGCAGTACTTC.

The chain employs TRBV27 and TRBJ2-5; 11 nucleotides align to TRBD2. V lost 3 bases to trimming and J lost 4 bases; unmatched junction nucleotides: 7. The CDR3 totals 16 residues. In germline, CDR1 is MNHEY, CDR2 SMNVEV (reference sequence). The chain's CDR3 is CASSLVSGRALETQYF. CDR3 nucleotides: TGTGCCAGCAGTTTGGTTAGCGGGAGGGCCTTAGAGACCCAGTACTTC.

The count of this clonotype is one. The conserved final phenylalanine or tryptophan is absent from the CDR3, which likely points to a read error. The chain carries TRBV28 and TRBJ2-7; a possible D gene is TRBD1 (6 bases). V was trimmed by 8 bases and J by 2 bases, leaving 16 bases between them. CDR1 and CDR2 (germline): MDHEN, SYDVKM. The CDR3 is 14 residues long. The DNA for the CDR3 is TGTGCCAGCTGCGTTGGGACACATACCTACGAGCAGTACTCC. This codes for CASCVGTHTYEQYS.

This clonotype was counted at least ten times. The chain joins TRBV10-3 to TRBJ2-2, with TRBD2 as a possible D gene (5 bases). CDR3 length: 18 residues. CDR1 and CDR2 from the germline V gene are ENHRY and SYGVKD. V lost 2 bases and J 3 bases, leaving 19 bases between the germline ends. This CDR3 reads CAISERLPWTLDTGELFF. In nucleotides, the CDR3 is TGTGCCATCAGTGAGAGGCTCCCCTGGACTCTCGACACCGGGGAGCTGTTTTTT.

The CDR3, as DNA: TGTGCCAGCAGCTTAAATGAGGGTGGCTCCTACAATGAGCAGTTCTTC. This encodes CASSLNEGGSYNEQFF. The V and J genes are TRBV7-9 and TRBJ2-1; tentatively, D is TRBD2 (5 bases). CDR1 and CDR2 (germline): SEHNR, FQNEAQ (reference sequence). V was pared by 2 bases and J by 0 bases, with 11 bases between. The CDR3 loop spans 16 amino acids.

The chain carries TRBV5-1 and TRBJ2-3, with D maybe TRBD1 (6 bases). Germline values: CDR1 SGHRS, CDR2 YFSETQ. The CDR3 loop spans 16 amino acids. Trimming took 1 base from V and 2 from J, leaving 14 bases between them. CDR3 loop: CASSLLEQGSTDTQYF. DNA of the CDR3: TGCGCCAGCAGCTTGCTTGAACAGGGATCCACAGATACGCAGTATTTT.

This clonotype came up a few times. This chain uses TRBV5-1 with TRBJ1-1, with TRBD1 identical over 8 bases. Per the germline V gene, CDR1 is SGHRS and CDR2 is YFSETQ. The V and J ends lost 0 bases and 5 bases, in that order; junction bases with no gene match: 9. This CDR3 is built from 16 residues. The DNA for the CDR3 is TGCGCCAGCAGCTTGGACCAGGGGGCGCGGCGGACTGAAGCTTTCTTT. Translated, it gives CASSLDQGARRTEAFF. Filled out from reference TRBV5-1 and TRBJ1-1, the complete variable domain reads KAGVTQTPRYLIKTRGQQVTLSCSPISGHRSVSWYQQTPGQGLQFLFEYFSETQRNKGNFPGRFSGRQFSNSRSEMNVSTLELGDSALYLCASSLDQGARRTEAFFGQGTRLTVV.

CDR3 in DNA: TGTGCCAGCAGTTTCACGGACAGCTACAATGAGCAGTTCTTC. Translating gives CASSFTDSYNEQFF. This chain uses TRBV27 with TRBJ2-1; D might be TRBD1 (6 bases). The CDR3 loop spans 14 amino acids. CDR1 is MNHEY, CDR2 SMNVEV, per germline (reference sequence). The germline V and J ends were trimmed by 3 bases and 3 bases, with 9 bases remaining between them.

The sample holds a few counts of this clonotype. The chain carries TRBV2 and TRBJ2-1; TRBD2 matches 10 bases. With V trimmed by 6 bases and J by 4 bases, 6 bases remained unmatched. This CDR3 comprises 15 residues. Germline V gives CDR1 SNHLY, CDR2 FYNNEI. CDR3 residues: CASRGTSGMYNEQFF. The CDR3 DNA reads as TGTGCCAGCAGGGGAACTAGCGGGATGTACAATGAGCAGTTCTTC. Full variable domain (outside the CDR3, taken from reference TRBV2 and TRBJ2-1): EPEVTQTPSHQVTQMGQEVILRCVPISNHLYFYWYRQILGQKVEFLVSFYNNEISEKSEIFDDQFSVERPDGSNFTLKIRSTKLEDSAMYFCASRGTSGMYNEQFFGPGTRLTVL.

This clonotype was detected a few times. The chain uses TRBV7-2 and TRBJ2-1, with D perhaps matching TRBD1 (6 bases). CDR1 is SGHTA and CDR2 is FQGNSA in the germline V gene. V lost 2 bases and J 3 bases, leaving 11 bases between the germline ends. This CDR3 contains 15 residues. The CDR3 DNA reads as TGTGCCAGCAGCTTACAGGGGCCCTACTACAATGAGCAGTTCTTC. Translation: CASSLQGPYYNEQFF.

This clonotype was detected ten times or more. CDR3 amino acids: CSVVPASGTYEQYF. The CDR3 DNA sequence: TGCAGCGTTGTTCCGGCTAGCGGTACCTACGAGCAGTACTTC. The V and J genes are TRBV29-1 and TRBJ2-7, with 7 bases matching TRBD2. CDR1 is SQVTM and CDR2 is ANQGSEA in the germline V gene. After removal of 4 bases from V and 2 bases from J, the junction contained 8 bases not matched to a gene. CDR3 length: 14 amino acids.

In its sample, this clonotype was seen a few times. V and J are TRBV5-1 and TRBJ2-3; 11 nucleotides align to TRBD2. Losses at the gene ends were 0 bases for V and 5 bases for J; bases not matched to a gene: 8. The CDR3 runs 17 residues. Germline V gene data show CDR1 as SGHRS and CDR2 as YFSETQ. The CDR3 DNA follows: TGCGCCAGCAGCTTGGCCGGACTAGCGGGTGTTGGAGATACGCAGTATTTT. This encodes CASSLAGLAGVGDTQYF.

The chain combines TRBV7-3 with TRBJ2-1; 12 nucleotides match TRBD2. Germline V gene lookup returns CDR1 SGHTA and CDR2 FQGTGA. This CDR3 comprises 15 residues. J lost 5 bases, V lost 4 bases, and 3 bases had no gene match. CDR3 region: CASSSRTSGNNEQFF. CDR3 DNA: TGTGCCAGCAGCTCCCGGACTAGCGGGAACAATGAGCAGTTCTTC.

This clonotype was counted ten times or more. CDR3 in DNA: TGTGCCAGCAGTTTGAGGTTCGGGACTAGCGGAGAAGAGACCCAGTACTTC. Translating it yields CASSLRFGTSGEETQYF. This chain connects TRBV12-3 or TRBV12-4 to TRBJ2-5; 11 positions agree with TRBD2. This CDR3 has 17 residues. V was clipped by 3 bases and J by 3 bases; unmatched bases: 9.

In its sample, this clonotype was seen a few times. The chain combines TRBV20-1 with TRBJ2-1; TRBD2 agrees at 8 bases. J lost 9 bases, V lost 4 bases, and 8 bases had no gene match. Germline V CDR1 and CDR2: DFQATT, SNEGSKA (reference sequence). The CDR3 is 13 amino acids. Written as DNA, the CDR3 is TGCAGTGCTAATCCCTCGGCGGGAGGTGAGCAGTTCTTC. Translating gives CSANPSAGGEQFF.